This T cell receptor (beta chain) was captured by sequencing in a study of blood T cell repertoires in COVID-19. Study information: Acute-phase and convalescent COVID-19 samples originated in the United States, Italy and Spain. Nucleic acid was either cDNA or gDNA, and it came from T cells, B-cell-depleted T cells, or PBMCs.

In the authors' methods: Amplification from reference gene primers served as the basis for estimated nucleated cell counts. The method was immunoSEQ multiplex PCR; TCRdb's version includes in-frame clones alone and lacks a portion of them. Clone size and V and J calls were adopted from that table, with D and trimming inferred from the DNA. Counted here are 50,000 to 65,000 clones, 91% occurring once; the ten biggest clones make up around 7.2%. This CDR3 is built from 14 residues. With 1 base removed from V and 2 bases from J, the gap between germline ends came to 6 bases. The germline V gene has CDR1 LNHNV and CDR2 YYDKDF (reference sequence).

Sequencing was done on a sample of peripheral blood. The chain has TRBV15 and TRBJ1-5; D may be TRBD1 (5 bases). The TCR comes from a woman aged 55-70 years with active or convalescent COVID-19. CDR3 protein: CATSRAGGNQPQHF. In nucleotides, the CDR3 is TGTGCCACCAGCAGAGCGGGGGGCAATCAGCCCCAGCATTTT. Full variable domain (remainder filled in from reference TRBV15 and TRBJ1-5): DAMVIQNPRYQVTQFGKPVTLSCSQTLNHNVMYWYQQKSSQAPKLLFHYYDKDFNNEADTPDNFQSRRPNTSFCFLDIRSPGLGDTAMYLCATSRAGGNQPQHFGDGTRLSIL.